This paragraph reports one T cell receptor beta chain. This CDR3 contains 14 residues. V was shortened by 5 bases and J by 0 bases, with 10 bases between the two germline ends. Per the germline V gene, CDR1 is KGHSH and CDR2 is LQKENI. Libraries were prepared by immunoSEQ multiplex PCR; TCRdb keeps only in-frame clonotypes and omits some of them. The profile shows millions of clones, 95% of them singletons. These data belong to a study of shared clonotypes between healthy human individuals. The sequence came from a man between 18 and 29 years old in good health. The chain carries TRBV18 and TRBJ1-1; D perhaps matches TRBD1 (5 bases). Source material: naive CD4+ T cells sorted from blood. Noted subset: CD45RA+ positively selected. The CDR3 loop is CASSSAGMNTEAFF. In DNA form, the CDR3 reads TGTGCCAGCTCATCCGCAGGGATGAACACTGAAGCTTTCTTT.